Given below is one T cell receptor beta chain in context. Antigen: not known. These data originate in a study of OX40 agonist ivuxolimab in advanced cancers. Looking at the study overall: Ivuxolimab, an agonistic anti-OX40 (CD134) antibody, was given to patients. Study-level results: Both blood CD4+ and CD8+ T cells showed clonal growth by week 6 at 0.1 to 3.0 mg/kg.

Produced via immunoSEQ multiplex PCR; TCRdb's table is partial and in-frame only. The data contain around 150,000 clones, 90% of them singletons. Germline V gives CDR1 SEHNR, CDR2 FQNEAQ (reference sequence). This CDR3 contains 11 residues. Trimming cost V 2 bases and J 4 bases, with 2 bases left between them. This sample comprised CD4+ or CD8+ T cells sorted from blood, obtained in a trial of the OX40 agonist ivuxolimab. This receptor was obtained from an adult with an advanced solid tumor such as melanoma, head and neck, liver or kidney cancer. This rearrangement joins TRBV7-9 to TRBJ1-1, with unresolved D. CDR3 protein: CASSLPTEAFF. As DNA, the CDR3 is TGTGCCAGCAGCTTACCCACTGAAGCTTTCTTT.